This T cell receptor beta chain was obtained from a study of blood T cells in healthy people across ages. Germline assignment: CDR1 MDHEN and CDR2 SYDVKM. V was clipped by 8 bases and J by 5 bases, with 11 bases between them. This CDR3 contains 12 residues. To note about this clonotype: Its antigen is still unknown.

The amount of total RNA extracted per sample was at least 6 micrograms. The study, taken as a whole, reports: Changes seen in expanded clonotypes were possibly confounded by donor CMV status left unknown. TCR beta diversity, measured per million T cells, fell in a roughly linear way with age. Naive CD4+ cells and diversity were both higher in long-lived donors than in aged donors.

Alongside a J-beta primer mix, a sample-barcoded 5' primer served in a second PCR lasting about 7 to 12 cycles. TCRdb recomputed calls from the 5' RACE reads with MiXCR, one row per CDR3 protein. Altogether 1.5 million to 2 million distinct CDR3 sequences are present, about 49% being singletons, with the ten largest covering over 2%. The chain uses TRBV28 and TRBJ2-3; D may be TRBD1 (6 bases). The source material was blood. This clonotype was obtained from a woman in her forties in good health. CDR3 residues: CASAQGLDTQYF. The CDR3 nucleotides read TGTGCCAGCGCCCAGGGGTTAGATACGCAGTATTTT.